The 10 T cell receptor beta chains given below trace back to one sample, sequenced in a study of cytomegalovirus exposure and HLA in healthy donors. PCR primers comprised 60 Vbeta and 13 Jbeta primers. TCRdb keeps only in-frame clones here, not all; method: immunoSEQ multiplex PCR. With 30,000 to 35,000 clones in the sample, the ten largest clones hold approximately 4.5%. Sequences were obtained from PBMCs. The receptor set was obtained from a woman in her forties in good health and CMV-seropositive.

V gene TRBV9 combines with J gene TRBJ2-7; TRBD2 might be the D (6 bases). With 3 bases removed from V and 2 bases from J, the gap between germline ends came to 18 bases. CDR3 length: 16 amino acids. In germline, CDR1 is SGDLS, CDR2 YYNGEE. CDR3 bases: TGTGCCAGCAGCGCACCCCCCGGGAGCACCGCCTACGAGCAGTACTTC. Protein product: CASSAPPGSTAYEQYF.

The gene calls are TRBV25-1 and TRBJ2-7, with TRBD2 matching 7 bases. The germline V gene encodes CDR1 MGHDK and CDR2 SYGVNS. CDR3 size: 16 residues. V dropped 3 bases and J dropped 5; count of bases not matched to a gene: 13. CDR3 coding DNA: TGTGCCAGCAGTGAGACCGTTGGCGGGAGTCGACACGAGCAGTACTTC. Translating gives CASSETVGGSRHEQYF.

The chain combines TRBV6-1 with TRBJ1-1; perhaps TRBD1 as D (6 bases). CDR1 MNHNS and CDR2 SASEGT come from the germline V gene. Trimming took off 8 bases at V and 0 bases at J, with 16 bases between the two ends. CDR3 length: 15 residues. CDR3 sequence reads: CASGGSRYMNTEAFF. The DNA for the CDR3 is TGTGCCAGCGGGGGCTCCAGATACATGAACACTGAAGCTTTCTTT.

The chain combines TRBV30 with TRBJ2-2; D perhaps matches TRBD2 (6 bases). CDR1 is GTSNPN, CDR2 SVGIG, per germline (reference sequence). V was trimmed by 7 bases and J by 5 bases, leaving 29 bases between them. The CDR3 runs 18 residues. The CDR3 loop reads CASSGPSEMDLFTGELFF. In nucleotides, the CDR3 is TGTGCCTCCTCGGGGCCTAGCGAGATGGATTTGTTTACCGGGGAGCTGTTTTTT.

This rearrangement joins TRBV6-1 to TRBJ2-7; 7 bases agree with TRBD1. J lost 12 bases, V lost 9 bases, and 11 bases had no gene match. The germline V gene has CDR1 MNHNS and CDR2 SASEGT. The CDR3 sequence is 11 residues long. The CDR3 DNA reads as TGTGCCAGAAGACAGAGGGGGCCCCCGTACTTC. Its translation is CARRQRGPPYF.

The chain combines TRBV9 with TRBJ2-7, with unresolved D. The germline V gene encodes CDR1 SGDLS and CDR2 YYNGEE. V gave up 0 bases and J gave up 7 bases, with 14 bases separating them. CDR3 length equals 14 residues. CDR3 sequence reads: CASSVGSASGEQYF. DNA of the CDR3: TGTGCCAGCAGCGTAGGTTCGGCGTCCGGGGAGCAGTACTTC.

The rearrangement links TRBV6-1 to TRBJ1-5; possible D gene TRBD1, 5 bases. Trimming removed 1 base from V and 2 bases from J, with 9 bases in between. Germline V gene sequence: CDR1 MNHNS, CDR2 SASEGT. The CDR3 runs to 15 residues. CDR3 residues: CASSEGRAGNQPQHF. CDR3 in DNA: TGTGCCAGCAGTGAAGGCAGGGCGGGCAATCAGCCCCAGCATTTT.

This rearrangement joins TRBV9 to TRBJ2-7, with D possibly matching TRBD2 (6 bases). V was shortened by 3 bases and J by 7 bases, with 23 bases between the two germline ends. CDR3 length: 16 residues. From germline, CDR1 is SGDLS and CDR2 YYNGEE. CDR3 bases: TGTGCCAGCAGCGGTCCACCCTTGGGGGGAGTAGCTGAGCAGTACTTC. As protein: CASSGPPLGGVAEQYF.

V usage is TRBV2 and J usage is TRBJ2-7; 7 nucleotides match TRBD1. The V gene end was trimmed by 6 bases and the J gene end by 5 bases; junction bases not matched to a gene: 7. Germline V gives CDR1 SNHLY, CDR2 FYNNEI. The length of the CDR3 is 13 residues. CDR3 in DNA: TGTGCCAGCAGGGGCCAAGACAGGGACGAGCAGTACTTC. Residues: CASRGQDRDEQYF.

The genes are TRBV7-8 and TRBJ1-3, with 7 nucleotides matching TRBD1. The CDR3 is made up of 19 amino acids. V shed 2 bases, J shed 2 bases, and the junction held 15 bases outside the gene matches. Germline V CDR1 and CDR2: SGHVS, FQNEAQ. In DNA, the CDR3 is TGTGCCAGCAGCTTAAGGCGTTCGCTCAGGACAGGAGCTGGAAACACCATATATTTT. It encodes CASSLRRSLRTGAGNTIYF.